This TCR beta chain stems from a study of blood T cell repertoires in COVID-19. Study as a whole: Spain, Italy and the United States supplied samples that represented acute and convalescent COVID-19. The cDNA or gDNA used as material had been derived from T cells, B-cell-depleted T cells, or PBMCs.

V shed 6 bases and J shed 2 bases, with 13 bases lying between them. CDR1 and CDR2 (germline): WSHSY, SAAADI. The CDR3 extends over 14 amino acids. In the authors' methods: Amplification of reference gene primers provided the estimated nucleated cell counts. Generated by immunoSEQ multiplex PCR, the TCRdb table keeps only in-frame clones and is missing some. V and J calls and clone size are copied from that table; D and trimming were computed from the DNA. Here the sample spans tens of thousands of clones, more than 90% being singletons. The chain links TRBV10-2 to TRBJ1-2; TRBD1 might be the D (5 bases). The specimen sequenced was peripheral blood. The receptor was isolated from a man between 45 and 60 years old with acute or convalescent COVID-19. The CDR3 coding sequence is TGCGCCAGCAGACCCACAGGAGAGAACTATGGCTACACCTTC. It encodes CASRPTGENYGYTF.